The entry that follows covers one T cell receptor beta chain sequence. This specimen belongs to a study of CD8 T cells in Susac syndrome. The V and J ends lost 6 bases and 7 bases respectively, with 15 bases between them. The CDR3 is made up of 14 amino acids. Germline CDR1 and CDR2: SGHVS and FQNEAQ. The T cells that were sequenced for TCR beta were CD8+ and CD4+ cells from blood. Random hexamers served to reverse transcribe roughly 0.45 to 1 ug RNA. Amplification of the TCR beta CDR3 was carried out by immunoSEQ multiplex PCR, which spanned a total of 54 Vbeta and 13 Jbeta segments. In TCRdb, the immunoSEQ multiplex PCR reads were re-called with MiXCR into one record per CDR3 protein. The table has some 300,000 distinct CDR3 sequences, 65% to 90% seen once.

The specimen was CD8+ T cells from PBMCs. This TCR came from a human donor with multiple sclerosis. The genes are TRBV7-8 and TRBJ1-4; tentative D call: TRBD1 (6 bases). Here the CDR3 reads CASSSQGGGEKLFF. CDR3 bases: TGTGCCAGCAGTTCCCAGGGAGGGGGTGAAAAACTGTTTTTT.